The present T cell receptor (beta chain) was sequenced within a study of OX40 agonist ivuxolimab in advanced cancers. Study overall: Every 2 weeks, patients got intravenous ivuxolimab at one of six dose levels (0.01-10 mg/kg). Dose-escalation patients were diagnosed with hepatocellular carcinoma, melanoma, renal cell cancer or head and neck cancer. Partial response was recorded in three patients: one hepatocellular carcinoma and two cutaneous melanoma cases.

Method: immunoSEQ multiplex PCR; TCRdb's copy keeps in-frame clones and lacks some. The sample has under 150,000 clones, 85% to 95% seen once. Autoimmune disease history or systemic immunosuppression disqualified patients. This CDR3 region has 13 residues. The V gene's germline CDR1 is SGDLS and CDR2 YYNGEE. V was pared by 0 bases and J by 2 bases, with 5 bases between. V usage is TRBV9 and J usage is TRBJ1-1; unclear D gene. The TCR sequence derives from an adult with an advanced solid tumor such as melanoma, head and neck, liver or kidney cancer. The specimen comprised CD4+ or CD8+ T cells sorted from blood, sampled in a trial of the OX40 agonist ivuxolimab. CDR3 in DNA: TGTGCCAGCAGCGTAGTTCCTAACACTGAAGCTTTCTTT. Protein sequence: CASSVVPNTEAFF.